The 30 T cell receptor beta chains presented below share a single source sample, sequenced in a study of cytomegalovirus exposure and HLA in healthy donors. The PCR ran on 60 Vbeta and 13 Jbeta primers. Clones were read by immunoSEQ multiplex PCR, and TCRdb kept only the in-frame ones, dropping some. There are around 85,000 clones in the sample; 80% occur only once, and about 32% lies in the top ten. The sequenced sample was PBMCs. These receptors were collected from a man aged 45-60 years in good health and CMV-seropositive.

The chain recombines TRBV15 with TRBJ1-3; a possible D gene is TRBD1 (5 bases). The CDR3 runs to 15 residues. The germline V and J ends were trimmed by 0 bases and 2 bases, with 8 bases remaining between them. Germline V lookup: CDR1 LNHNV, CDR2 YYDKDF (reference sequence). The CDR3 nucleotides are TGTGCCACCAGCAGAGACCCAGGGCCTGGAAACACCATATATTTT. Its protein product is CATSRDPGPGNTIYF. The full variable domain, its missing parts supplied by reference TRBV15 and TRBJ1-3, is DAMVIQNPRYQVTQFGKPVTLSCSQTLNHNVMYWYQQKSSQAPKLLFHYYDKDFNNEADTPDNFQSRRPNTSFCFLDIRSPGLGDTAMYLCATSRDPGPGNTIYFGEGSWLTVV.

The CDR3 DNA is TGTGCCAGCAGGGGCCCGGGGAATGAGCAGTTCTTC. This codes for CASRGPGNEQFF. V is TRBV6-4 and J is TRBJ2-1; D possibly corresponds to TRBD2 (5 bases). In germline, CDR1 is MRHNA, CDR2 SNTAGT. CDR3 length equals 12 residues. Trimming removed 6 bases at V and 7 bases at J, with 10 bases between.

This chain links TRBV11-2 with TRBJ2-1; 9 nucleotides agree with TRBD1. This CDR3 region has 17 residues. The junction had 11 bases not matched to a gene; V was cut back by 1 base and J by 7 bases. Germline CDR1 is SGHAT and CDR2 is FQNNGV. CDR3 in DNA: TGTGCCAGCAGCTTAGTAGTTGGACAGGGGTTGAGAAATGAGCAGTTCTTC. This translates into CASSLVVGQGLRNEQFF.

CDR3 region: CASRGYGTSGRQRGGELFF. The CDR3 region has the DNA TGTGCCAGCAGGGGATACGGGACTAGCGGGAGACAAAGGGGCGGGGAGCTGTTTTTT. This sequence joins TRBV9 and TRBJ2-2; TRBD2 matches at 14 bases. Looked up from germline, CDR1 is SGDLS and CDR2 is YYNGEE. The CDR3 is 19 residues long. J lost 7 bases, V lost 5 bases, and 16 bases had no gene match.

The chain has TRBV5-1 and TRBJ2-5, with 12 bases matching TRBD2. With V trimmed by 0 bases and J by 4 bases, 4 bases remained unmatched. Germline CDR1 reads SGHRS; CDR2 reads YFSETQ. The CDR3 sequence is 16 residues long. For the CDR3, the DNA is TGCGCCAGCAGCTTGGAGACTAGCGGGAGCCTAGAGACCCAGTACTTC. Its protein is CASSLETSGSLETQYF.

The chain has TRBV19 and TRBJ2-1, with 11 bases identical to TRBD2. The V and J ends lost 2 bases and 7 bases, in that order; junction bases with no gene match: 4. Germline CDR1 and CDR2: LNHDA and SQIVND (reference sequence). There are 15 residues in the CDR3. The CDR3 protein is CASSIMASGRNEQFF. The CDR3 DNA sequence: TGTGCCAGTAGTATAATGGCTAGCGGGAGGAATGAGCAGTTCTTC.

This clone occurred a few times. V and J are TRBV18 and TRBJ2-7; D possibly corresponds to TRBD2 (6 bases). CDR1 is KGHSH and CDR2 is LQKENI in the germline V gene. CDR3 length: 14 residues. Trimming removed 2 bases from V and 7 bases from J, with 15 bases in between. The CDR3 reads CASSPNAREREQYF. Here the CDR3 DNA reads TGTGCCAGCTCACCAAACGCCCGGGAGAGGGAGCAGTACTTC.

This clone is judged medium-sized. This chain joins TRBV6-5 and TRBJ1-1; TRBD1 matches 8 bases. Unmatched junction bases numbered 7, after V lost 9 bases and J lost 4 bases. This CDR3 is 13 amino acids long. Germline V gene lookup returns CDR1 MNHEY and CDR2 SVGAGI. CDR3 in amino acids: CASSTGGITEAFF. CDR3 sequence (DNA): TGTGCCAGTTCCACAGGGGGGATCACTGAAGCTTTCTTT.

Only a few counts were recorded for this clone. This chain's CDR3 is CASSLTQGARYNEQFF. The CDR3 region has the DNA TGTGCCAGCTCACTCACACAGGGGGCGCGTTACAATGAGCAGTTCTTC. The V gene is TRBV18, the J gene TRBJ2-1; 9 nucleotides agree with TRBD1. Germline V gene data show CDR1 as KGHSH and CDR2 as LQKENI. This CDR3 comprises 16 residues. V shed 4 bases, J shed 4 bases, and the junction held 8 bases outside the gene matches.

V gene TRBV5-4 combines with J gene TRBJ2-7; 8 bases are a match to TRBD1. This CDR3 is 13 amino acids long. CDR1 is SGHNT, CDR2 YYREEE, per germline (reference sequence). V lost 0 bases to trimming and J lost 6 bases; unmatched junction nucleotides: 2. The CDR3 coding sequence is TGTGCCAGCAGCTTGGGGACAGGGAGCGAGCAGTACTTC. Its protein product is CASSLGTGSEQYF.

V is TRBV7-9 and J is TRBJ2-7; TRBD2 agrees at 7 bases. Germline V gene data show CDR1 as SEHNR and CDR2 as FQNEAQ (reference sequence). There are 14 residues in the CDR3. V lost 4 bases to trimming and J lost 6 bases; unmatched junction nucleotides: 9. CDR3 nucleotides: TGTGCCAGCAGCTCCCATCAGCGGGATGCCGAGCAGTACTTC. This gives the protein CASSSHQRDAEQYF.

This clone has only a few counts. The chain is built from TRBV5-4 and TRBJ2-1; 11 bases fit TRBD2. This CDR3 is 14 amino acids long. Germline V CDR1 and CDR2: SGHNT, YYREEE (reference sequence). Losses at the gene ends were 3 bases for V and 7 bases for J; bases not matched to a gene: 3. CDR3 protein: CASSSGLAENEQFF. The CDR3 coding sequence is TGTGCCAGCAGCTCGGGACTAGCGGAAAATGAGCAGTTCTTC. Supplemented by reference TRBV5-4 and TRBJ2-1, the full variable domain reads ETGVTQSPTHLIKTRGQQVTLRCSSQSGHNTVSWYQQALGQGPQFIFQYYREEENGRGNFPPRFSGLQFPNYSSELNVNALELDDSALYLCASSSGLAENEQFFGPGTRLTVL.

This clone was observed a few times. CDR3: CASSLAGGPYEQYF. CDR3 nucleotide sequence: TGTGCCAGCAGCCTAGCGGGAGGGCCCTACGAGCAGTACTTC. The V gene is TRBV27, the J gene TRBJ2-7; 12 bases agree with TRBD2. This CDR3 spans 14 amino acids. Germline V CDR1 and CDR2: MNHEY, SMNVEV (reference sequence). Trimming took 6 bases from V and 2 from J; bases not matched to a gene: 2.

The rearrangement links TRBV5-1 to TRBJ2-1, with D hard to call. The V end lost 0 bases, the J end lost 0 bases, and 10 bases lay between the germline ends. CDR1 SGHRS and CDR2 YFSETQ come from the germline V gene. This CDR3 comprises 16 residues. The CDR3 protein is CASSLAGGSSYNEQFF. DNA for the CDR3: TGCGCCAGCAGCTTGGCCGGCGGTAGCTCCTACAATGAGCAGTTCTTC.

The rearrangement links TRBV18 to TRBJ2-2; D ambiguous. From germline, CDR1 is KGHSH and CDR2 LQKENI. The CDR3 is made up of 12 amino acids. The ends were cut back, 4 bases at V and 6 bases at J, with 6 bases in the middle. This CDR3 is CASSLSAGELFF. CDR3 DNA: TGTGCCAGCTCACTTAGTGCCGGGGAGCTGTTTTTT.

The J gene is TRBJ2-1, the V gene TRBV30; TRBD2 aligns across 7 bases. The V and J ends lost 2 bases and 4 bases, in that order; junction bases with no gene match: 5. The CDR3 sequence is 14 residues long. The germline gives CDR1 GTSNPN, CDR2 SVGIG (reference sequence). CDR3 in amino acids: CAWSPRESYNEQFF. Here the CDR3 DNA reads TGTGCCTGGAGTCCGCGGGAGTCTTACAATGAGCAGTTCTTC.

The chain employs TRBV29-1 and TRBJ1-1, with 11 bases fitting TRBD1. Germline V lookup: CDR1 SQVTM, CDR2 ANQGSEA. This CDR3 has 12 amino acids. V was pared by 6 bases and J by 5 bases, with 2 bases of the junction left unmatched. The CDR3 loop is CSVGQGATEAFF. In nucleotides, the CDR3 is TGCAGCGTCGGACAGGGGGCAACTGAAGCTTTCTTT.

The chain is built from TRBV5-1 and TRBJ2-4, with 8 bases that match TRBD2. Trimming cost V 4 bases and J 6 bases; bases outside gene matches: 3. The CDR3 has 13 residues. Germline lookup yields CDR1 SGHRS and CDR2 YFSETQ. The DNA of the CDR3 is TGCGCCAGCAGCCCTGGGACTAGAAACATTCAGTACTTC. Translating gives CASSPGTRNIQYF.

The chain joins TRBV9 to TRBJ2-5, with 14 bases lining up with TRBD2. Looked up from germline, CDR1 is SGDLS and CDR2 is YYNGEE. This CDR3 contains 17 residues. V was pared by 6 bases and J by 1 base, with 8 bases of the junction left unmatched. DNA for the CDR3: TGTGCCAGCACCCGACTAGCGGGAGGGGGGCCCCAAGAGACCCAGTACTTC. Amino acids: CASTRLAGGGPQETQYF.

J is TRBJ1-2 and V is TRBV2, with 8 bases that match TRBD1. V shed 9 bases, J shed 5 bases, and the junction held 14 bases outside the gene matches. The germline V gene encodes CDR1 SNHLY and CDR2 FYNNEI. CDR3 size: 15 residues. The CDR3, as DNA: TGTGCCAGTCAAAGCGGACAGGGTTTTTCTTATGGCTACACCTTC. Residues: CASQSGQGFSYGYTF.

This clone is medium-sized by share. The gene calls are TRBV4-1 and TRBJ2-1; possibly TRBD2 for D (5 bases). Germline V lookup: CDR1 MGHRA, CDR2 YSYEKL. Trimming took 1 base from V and 4 from J, leaving 14 bases between them. This CDR3 contains 16 residues. The CDR3, as DNA: TGCGCCAGCAGCCAAGTCCCCAGCGGAACATACAATGAGCAGTTCTTC. Its translation: CASSQVPSGTYNEQFF.

The CDR3 loop is CASSMASGPTDTQYF. CDR3 DNA: TGTGCCAGTAGTATGGCTAGCGGACCCACAGATACGCAGTATTTT. The gene calls are TRBV19 and TRBJ2-3; 7 positions agree with TRBD2. Germline V lookup: CDR1 LNHDA, CDR2 SQIVND (reference sequence). The ends lost 3 bases at V and 2 bases at J; junction bases unmatched: 5. The CDR3 contains 15 residues.

The J gene is TRBJ2-2, the V gene TRBV5-1; unclear D gene. The germline V and J ends were trimmed by 3 bases and 3 bases, with 6 bases remaining between them. Looked up from germline, CDR1 is SGHRS and CDR2 is YFSETQ. The CDR3 length is 13 residues. The CDR3 region has the DNA TGCGCCAGCAGCTCCGGGTACACCGGGGAGCTGTTTTTT. It yields the protein CASSSGYTGELFF. Full variable domain (remainder filled in from reference TRBV5-1 and TRBJ2-2): KAGVTQTPRYLIKTRGQQVTLSCSPISGHRSVSWYQQTPGQGLQFLFEYFSETQRNKGNFPGRFSGRQFSNSRSEMNVSTLELGDSALYLCASSSGYTGELFFGEGSRLTVL.

The J gene is TRBJ1-4, the V gene TRBV2; 11 nucleotides match TRBD1. The CDR3 loop spans 17 amino acids. V lost 6 bases, J lost 0 bases, and 6 bases stayed unmatched. The V gene's germline CDR1 is SNHLY and CDR2 FYNNEI. In nucleotides, the CDR3 is TGTGCCAGCAGGGACAGGGGGCCCCCAGCAACTAATGAAAAACTGTTTTTT. It encodes CASRDRGPPATNEKLFF.

The chain recombines TRBV19 with TRBJ1-1; TRBD1 matches 8 bases. CDR1 is LNHDA, CDR2 SQIVND, per germline (reference sequence). The CDR3 totals 14 residues. V lost 6 bases, J lost 1 base, and 4 bases stayed unmatched. The CDR3 DNA reads as TGTGCCAGTAGGTCGACAGGGGAGAACACTGAAGCTTTCTTT. Its translation is CASRSTGENTEAFF.

The count of this clone is one. The V and J genes are TRBV29-1 and TRBJ1-1; no reliable D call. Germline values: CDR1 SQVTM, CDR2 ANQGSEA. V lost 4 bases and J 3 bases, leaving 12 bases between the germline ends. The CDR3 totals 13 residues. The CDR3, as DNA: TGCAGCGTTGGTTGGACTTCCGACACTGAAGCTTTCTTT. As protein: CSVGWTSDTEAFF.

The sample holds a few counts of this clone. This chain uses TRBV11-2 with TRBJ2-7; 7 positions agree with TRBD1. Germline values: CDR1 SGHAT, CDR2 FQNNGV. The CDR3 length is 15 residues. Trimming cost V 1 base and J 2 bases; bases outside gene matches: 5. The CDR3 region has the DNA TGTGCCAGCAGCTTAGCGGCAGGGGGAACCTACGAGCAGTACTTC. It is translated as CASSLAAGGTYEQYF.

This clone was seen only a few times. The V and J genes are TRBV7-9 and TRBJ2-7, with 9 bases aligning to TRBD1. Germline V lookup: CDR1 SEHNR, CDR2 FQNEAQ (reference sequence). The V segment lost 4 bases and the J segment 3 bases; nucleotides outside the gene matches: 10. The CDR3 is 16 amino acids. CDR3 nucleotide sequence: TGTGCCAGCAGCTCAACCCGGGACAGGGACCTCTACGAGCAGTACTTC. Translated: CASSSTRDRDLYEQYF.

This clone turned up a few times. The rearrangement links TRBV5-1 to TRBJ2-6; tentatively, D is TRBD2 (6 bases). Germline CDR1 is SGHRS and CDR2 is YFSETQ. Deletions cut 7 bases from V and 13 bases from J, with 18 bases between. The CDR3 has 13 amino acids. The CDR3 DNA is TGCGCCAGCTTCGAAATGGGGGGAGGAGTCCTGACTTTC. This translates into CASFEMGGGVLTF.

The chain uses TRBV10-3 and TRBJ2-7; D perhaps matches TRBD1 (5 bases). V lost 10 bases, J lost 0 bases, and 10 bases lay in between. In germline, CDR1 is ENHRY, CDR2 SYGVKD. The CDR3 spans 12 residues. In nucleotides, the CDR3 is TGTGCCACAGAACAGGTCTCCTACGAGCAGTACTTC. This encodes CATEQVSYEQYF.